This T cell receptor (beta chain) originates from a study of T cells in Graves' hyperthyroidism and ophthalmopathy. At least ten counts were recorded for this clonotype. What it binds is not known. J was trimmed by 5 bases and V by 1 base; bases with no gene match: 2. The CDR3 covers 14 residues. Germline values: CDR1 SQVTM, CDR2 ANQGSEA. Findings and caveats of the study: Most clonotypes expanded in thyroid above 0.001 were likewise present in blood.

The investigators amplified TCR beta CDR3 regions from RNA transcripts. First-round RT-PCR of the TCR CDR3 relied on the HTBI primer set. One entry per CDR3 protein, called by TCRdb with MiXCR from the multiplex PCR reads. The sample carries some 760,000 distinct CDR3 sequences, 12% to 15% recorded once. This receptor was obtained from a woman aged 18-29 years with Graves' hyperthyroidism. V and J are TRBV29-1 and TRBJ2-1; TRBD1 aligns across 10 bases. The sequenced material came from blood. This CDR3 is CSVEGQGANNEQFF. In nucleotides, the CDR3 is TGCAGCGTTGAAGGACAGGGGGCGAACAATGAGCAGTTCTTC.